This record concerns one TCR beta chain sequence. Its specificity is unknown. Both 60 Vbeta primers and 13 Jbeta primers went into the PCR. TCRdb's table, derived via immunoSEQ multiplex PCR, lists solely in-frame clones and lacks some. Here the sample spans 80,000 to 95,000 clones, 79% being singletons. Germline V gene sequence: CDR1 SGDLS, CDR2 YYNGEE. The length of the CDR3 is 14 residues. Trimming at V came to 4 bases and at J to 3 bases, leaving 2 bases not matched to a gene. This record belongs to a study of cytomegalovirus exposure and HLA in healthy donors. Whole-study context: An earlier analysis found fewer than 140 million unique TCR beta sequences from around 180 million T cells.

Study-level points and caveats: Some V segments, TRBV6-2 and TRBV6-3 among them, were indistinguishable and were therefore excluded. A prior analysis recorded that most TCR beta V segments were productive about 90% or about 30% of the time. Sequencing depth across donors, presence/absence analyses assumed, was roughly uniform.

Sample: PBMCs. This sequence was found in a woman between 35 and 50 years old in good health and CMV-seropositive. The chain uses TRBV9 and TRBJ2-1; 9 bases agree with TRBD2. For the CDR3, the DNA is TGTGCCAGCAGCATAGCGGGAGACTACAATGAGCAGTTCTTC. The encoded protein is CASSIAGDYNEQFF.